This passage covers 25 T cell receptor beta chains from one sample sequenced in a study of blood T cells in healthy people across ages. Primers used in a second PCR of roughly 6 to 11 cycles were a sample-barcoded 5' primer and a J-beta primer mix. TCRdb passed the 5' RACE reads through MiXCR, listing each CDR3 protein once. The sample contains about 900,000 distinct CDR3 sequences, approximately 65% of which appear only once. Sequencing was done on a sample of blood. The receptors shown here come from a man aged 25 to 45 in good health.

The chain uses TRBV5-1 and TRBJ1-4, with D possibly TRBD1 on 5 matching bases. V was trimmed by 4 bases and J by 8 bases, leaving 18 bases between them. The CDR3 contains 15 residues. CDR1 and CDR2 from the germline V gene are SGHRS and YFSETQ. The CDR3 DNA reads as TGCGCCAGCAGCCCCGGGGGGGGAGGAAGCGAAAAACTGTTTTTT. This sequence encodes CASSPGGGGSEKLFF.

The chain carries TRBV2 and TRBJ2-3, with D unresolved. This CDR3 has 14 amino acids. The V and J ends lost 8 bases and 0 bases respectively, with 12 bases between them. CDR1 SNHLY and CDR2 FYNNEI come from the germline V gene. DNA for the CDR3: TGTGCCAGCCGCGCAACAGCTAGCACAGATACGCAGTATTTT. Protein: CASRATASTDTQYF.

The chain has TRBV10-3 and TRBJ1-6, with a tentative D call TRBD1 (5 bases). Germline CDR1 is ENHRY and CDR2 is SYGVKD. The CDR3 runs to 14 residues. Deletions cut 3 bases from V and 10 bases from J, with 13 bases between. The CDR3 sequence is CAISEGQVESPLHF. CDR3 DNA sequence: TGTGCCATCAGTGAAGGACAAGTTGAATCACCCCTCCACTTT.

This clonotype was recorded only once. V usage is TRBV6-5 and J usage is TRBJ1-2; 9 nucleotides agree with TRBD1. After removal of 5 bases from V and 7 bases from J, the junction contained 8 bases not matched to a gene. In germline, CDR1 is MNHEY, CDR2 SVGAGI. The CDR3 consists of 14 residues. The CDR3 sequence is CASSVTGGTGGYTF. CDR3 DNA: TGTGCCAGCAGTGTGACAGGGGGGACAGGTGGCTACACCTTC.

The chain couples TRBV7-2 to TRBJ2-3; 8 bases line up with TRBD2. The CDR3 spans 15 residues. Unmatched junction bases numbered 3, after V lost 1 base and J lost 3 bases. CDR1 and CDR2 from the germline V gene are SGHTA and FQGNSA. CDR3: CASSLDTSGTDTQYF. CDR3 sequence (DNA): TGTGCCAGCAGCTTAGACACTAGCGGAACAGATACGCAGTATTTT.

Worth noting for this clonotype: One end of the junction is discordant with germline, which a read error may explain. CDR3: CASRDSGNGYTF. CDR3 sequence (DNA): TGTGCCAGCAGGGACTCGGGTAATGGCTACACCTTC. The chain uses TRBV6-4 and TRBJ1-2, with D unclear. Looked up from germline, CDR1 is MRHNA and CDR2 is SNTAGT. The CDR3 runs to 12 residues.

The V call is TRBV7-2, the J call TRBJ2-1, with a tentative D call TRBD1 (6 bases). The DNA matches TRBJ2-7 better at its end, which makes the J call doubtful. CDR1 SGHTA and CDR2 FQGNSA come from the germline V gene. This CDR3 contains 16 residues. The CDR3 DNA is TGTGCCAGCAGTACCCCCAGGGCAACAGGGTCGGACGGGCAGTACTTC. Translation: CASSTPRATGSDGQYF.

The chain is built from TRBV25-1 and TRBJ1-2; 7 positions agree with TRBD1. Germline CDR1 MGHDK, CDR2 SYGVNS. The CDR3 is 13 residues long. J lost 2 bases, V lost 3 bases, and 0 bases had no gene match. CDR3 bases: TGTGCCAGCAGTGAGGGACAGAACTATGGCTACACCTTC. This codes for CASSEGQNYGYTF.

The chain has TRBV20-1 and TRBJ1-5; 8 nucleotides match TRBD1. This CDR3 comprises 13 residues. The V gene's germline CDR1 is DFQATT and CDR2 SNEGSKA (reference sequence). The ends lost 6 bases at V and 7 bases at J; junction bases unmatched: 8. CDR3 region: CSARTGWYQPQHF. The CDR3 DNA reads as TGCAGTGCGCGGACAGGGTGGTACCAGCCCCAGCATTTT.

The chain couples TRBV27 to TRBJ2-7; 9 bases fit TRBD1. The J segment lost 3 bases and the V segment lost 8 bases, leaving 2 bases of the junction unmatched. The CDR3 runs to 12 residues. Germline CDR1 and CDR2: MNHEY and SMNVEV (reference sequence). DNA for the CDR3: TGTGCCAGCGGGACAGGGTTCTACGAGCAGTACTTC. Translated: CASGTGFYEQYF.

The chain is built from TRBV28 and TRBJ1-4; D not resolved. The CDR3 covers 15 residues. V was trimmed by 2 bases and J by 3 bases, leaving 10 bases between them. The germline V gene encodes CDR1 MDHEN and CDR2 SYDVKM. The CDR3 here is CASSLPSYANEKLFF. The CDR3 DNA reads TGTGCCAGCAGTTTACCATCCTACGCTAATGAAAAACTGTTTTTT.

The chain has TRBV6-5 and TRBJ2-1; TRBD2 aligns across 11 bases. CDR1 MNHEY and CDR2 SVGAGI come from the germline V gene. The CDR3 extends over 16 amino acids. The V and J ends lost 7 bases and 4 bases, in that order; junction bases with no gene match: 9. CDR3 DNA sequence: TGTGCCAGCAACCCGGGACTAGCGGCTCAATACAATGAGCAGTTCTTC. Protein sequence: CASNPGLAAQYNEQFF.

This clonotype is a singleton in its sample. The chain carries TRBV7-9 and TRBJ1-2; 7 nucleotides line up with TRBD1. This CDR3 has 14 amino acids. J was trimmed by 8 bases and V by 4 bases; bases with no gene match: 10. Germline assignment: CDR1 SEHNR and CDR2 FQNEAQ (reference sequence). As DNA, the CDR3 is TGTGCCAGCAGCTCGGACCGGGACAGAGAGGGCTACACCTTC. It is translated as CASSSDRDREGYTF.

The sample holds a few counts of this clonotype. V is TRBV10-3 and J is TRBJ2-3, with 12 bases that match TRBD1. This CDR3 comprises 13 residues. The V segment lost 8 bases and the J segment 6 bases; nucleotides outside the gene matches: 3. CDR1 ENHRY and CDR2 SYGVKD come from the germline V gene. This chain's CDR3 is CAIGGQGADTQYF. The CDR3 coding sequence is TGTGCCATCGGGGGACAGGGGGCCGATACGCAGTATTTT.

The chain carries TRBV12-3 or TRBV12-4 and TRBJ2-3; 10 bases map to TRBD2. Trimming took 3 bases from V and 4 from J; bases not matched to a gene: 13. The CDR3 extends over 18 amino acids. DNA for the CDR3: TGTGCCAGCAGTTTTTTCCCCCAGCGGGGGGGCCAAGCAGATACGCAGTATTTT. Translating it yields CASSFFPQRGGQADTQYF.

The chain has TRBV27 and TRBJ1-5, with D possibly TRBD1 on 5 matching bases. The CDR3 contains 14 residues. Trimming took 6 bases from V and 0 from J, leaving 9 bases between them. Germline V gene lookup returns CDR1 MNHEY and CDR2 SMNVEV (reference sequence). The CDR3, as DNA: TGTGCCAGCAGGCCAGGGTATAGCAATCAGCCCCAGCATTTT. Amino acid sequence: CASRPGYSNQPQHF.

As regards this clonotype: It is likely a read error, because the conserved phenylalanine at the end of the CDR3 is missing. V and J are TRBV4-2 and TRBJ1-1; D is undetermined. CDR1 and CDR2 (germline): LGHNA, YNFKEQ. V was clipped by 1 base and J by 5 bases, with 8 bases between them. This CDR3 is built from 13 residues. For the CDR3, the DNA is TGTGCCAGCAGCCAAGGGAGGAAAACTGAAGCTTTCATT. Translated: CASSQGRKTEAFI.

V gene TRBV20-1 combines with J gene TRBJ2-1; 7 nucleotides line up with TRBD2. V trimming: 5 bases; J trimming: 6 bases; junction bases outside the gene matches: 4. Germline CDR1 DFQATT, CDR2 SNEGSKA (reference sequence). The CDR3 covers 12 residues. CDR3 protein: CSAWGGSNEQFF. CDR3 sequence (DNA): TGCAGTGCTTGGGGAGGGTCCAATGAGCAGTTCTTC.

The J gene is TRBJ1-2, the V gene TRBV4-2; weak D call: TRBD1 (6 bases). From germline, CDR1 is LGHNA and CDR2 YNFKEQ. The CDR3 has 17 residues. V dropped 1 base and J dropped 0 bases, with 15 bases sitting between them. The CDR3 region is CASSQGQAITANYGYTF. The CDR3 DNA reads TGTGCCAGCAGCCAAGGACAGGCTATCACGGCTAACTATGGCTACACCTTC.

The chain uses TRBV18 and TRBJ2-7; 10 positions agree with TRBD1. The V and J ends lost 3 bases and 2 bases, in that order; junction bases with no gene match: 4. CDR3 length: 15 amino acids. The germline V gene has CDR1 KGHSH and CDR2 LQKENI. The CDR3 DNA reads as TGTGCCAGCTCACCCGGACAGGGGGTCCCCTACGAGCAGTACTTC. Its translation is CASSPGQGVPYEQYF.

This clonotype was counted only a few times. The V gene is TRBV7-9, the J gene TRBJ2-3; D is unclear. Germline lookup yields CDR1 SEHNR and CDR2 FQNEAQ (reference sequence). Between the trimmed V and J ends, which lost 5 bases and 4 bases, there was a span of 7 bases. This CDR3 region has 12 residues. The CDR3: CASSPIPDTQYF. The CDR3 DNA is TGTGCCAGCAGCCCCATTCCAGATACGCAGTATTTT.

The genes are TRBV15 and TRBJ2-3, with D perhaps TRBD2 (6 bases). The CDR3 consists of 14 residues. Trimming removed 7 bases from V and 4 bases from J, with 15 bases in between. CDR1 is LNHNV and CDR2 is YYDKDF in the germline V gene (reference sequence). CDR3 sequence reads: CATNIAVSPDTQYF. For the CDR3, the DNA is TGTGCCACCAACATAGCGGTTAGCCCAGATACGCAGTATTTT. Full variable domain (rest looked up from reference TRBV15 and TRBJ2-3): DAMVIQNPRYQVTQFGKPVTLSCSQTLNHNVMYWYQQKSSQAPKLLFHYYDKDFNNEADTPDNFQSRRPNTSFCFLDIRSPGLGDTAMYLCATNIAVSPDTQYFGPGTRLTVL.

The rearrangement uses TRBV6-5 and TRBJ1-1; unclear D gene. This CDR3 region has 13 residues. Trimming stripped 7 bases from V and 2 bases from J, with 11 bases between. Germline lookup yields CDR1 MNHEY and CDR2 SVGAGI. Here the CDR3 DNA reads TGTGCCAGCAAGGGTTACCGTAACACTGAAGCTTTCTTT. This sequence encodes CASKGYRNTEAFF.

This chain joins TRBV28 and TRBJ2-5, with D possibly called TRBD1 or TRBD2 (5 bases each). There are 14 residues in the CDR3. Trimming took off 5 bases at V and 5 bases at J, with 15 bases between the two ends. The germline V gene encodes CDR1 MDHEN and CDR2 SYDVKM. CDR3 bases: TGTGCCAGCAGTCCCCCGGGGCCGAGGGAGACCCAGTACTTC. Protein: CASSPPGPRETQYF. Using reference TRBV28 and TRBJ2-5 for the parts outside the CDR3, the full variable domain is DVKVTQSSRYLVKRTGEKVFLECVQDMDHENMFWYRQDPGLGLRLIYFSYDVKMKEKGDIPEGYSVSREKKERFSLILESASTNQTSMYLCASSPPGPRETQYFGPGTRLLVL.

This CDR3 reads CASNDPGTGEINEQFF. The DNA of the CDR3 is TGTGCCAGCAACGATCCCGGGACAGGGGAAATTAATGAGCAGTTCTTC. The V and J genes are TRBV28 and TRBJ2-1; 10 bases are shared with TRBD1. The V segment lost 7 bases and the J segment 7 bases; nucleotides outside the gene matches: 13. Looked up from germline, CDR1 is MDHEN and CDR2 is SYDVKM. This CDR3 spans 16 amino acids.